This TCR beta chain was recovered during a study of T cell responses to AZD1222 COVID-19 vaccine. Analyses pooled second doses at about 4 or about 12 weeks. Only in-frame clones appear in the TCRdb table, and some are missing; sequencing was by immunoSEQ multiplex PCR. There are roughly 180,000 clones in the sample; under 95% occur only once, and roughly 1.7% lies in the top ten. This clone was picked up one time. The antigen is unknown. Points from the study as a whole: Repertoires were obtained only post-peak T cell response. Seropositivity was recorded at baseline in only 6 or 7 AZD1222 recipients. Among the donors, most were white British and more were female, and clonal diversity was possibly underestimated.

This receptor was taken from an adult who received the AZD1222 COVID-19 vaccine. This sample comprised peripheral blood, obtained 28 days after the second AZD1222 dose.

CDR3 sequence reads: CASSIREDYEKKLFF. The CDR3 region has the DNA TGTGCCAGTAGTATAAGGGAGGACTATGAAAAAAAACTGTTTTTT. The V and J genes are TRBV19 and TRBJ1-4; the D is unclear. The V and J ends lost 2 bases and 9 bases respectively, with 16 bases between them. The length of the CDR3 is 15 residues. The germline CDR1 and CDR2 sequences are LNHDA and SQIVND (reference sequence).